These 27 T cell receptor beta chains share one sample of origin, sequenced in a study of shared clonotypes between healthy human individuals. The repertoire was sequenced with immunoSEQ multiplex PCR; TCRdb's copy has only in-frame clones and lacks some. The table lists roughly 2,500,000 clones, approximately 93% of them singletons, with about 0.39% in the top ten. The specimen was naive CD4+ T cells from PBMCs. Regarding subset: CD45RA+ positively selected. All receptors come from a young man in good health. Some clones in this sample may be carry-over from other donors' samples.

This chain joins TRBV13 and TRBJ2-1, with 12 nucleotides matching TRBD1. The V segment lost 4 bases and the J segment 9 bases; nucleotides outside the gene matches: 16. The V gene's germline CDR1 is PRHDT and CDR2 FYEKMQ (reference sequence). CDR3 length: 18 amino acids. CDR3 in DNA: TGTGCCAGCAGCTCACACCCTTCCGGGACAGGGGGCGCGGGTGAGCAGTTCTTC. As protein: CASSSHPSGTGGAGEQFF.

CDR3 sequence: CASNKPGTDTQYF. The CDR3 nucleotides are TGCGCCAGCAACAAACCTGGGACAGATACGCAGTATTTT. The chain uses TRBV5-1 and TRBJ2-3, with D unresolved. The germline V gene encodes CDR1 SGHRS and CDR2 YFSETQ. Trimming stripped 6 bases from V and 3 bases from J, with 11 bases between. This CDR3 comprises 13 residues.

CDR3 sequence (DNA): TGCGCCAGCAGCCAAGATATACTAGCGGCTAGAAGAAGCTCCTACAATGAGCAGTTCTTC. This encodes CASSQDILAARRSSYNEQFF. The chain uses TRBV4-1 and TRBJ2-1; TRBD2 matches at 8 bases. The CDR3 loop spans 20 amino acids. The J segment lost 0 bases and the V segment lost 0 bases, leaving 13 bases of the junction unmatched. The germline CDR1 and CDR2 sequences are MGHRA and YSYEKL.

The chain uses TRBV27 and TRBJ2-3; D is possibly TRBD1 or TRBD2 (5 bases each). Germline-derived CDR1 and CDR2 are MNHEY and SMNVEV (reference sequence). Trimming removed 0 bases at V and 2 bases at J, with 12 bases between. The CDR3 extends over 16 amino acids. The CDR3: CASSLSTGTYTDTQYF. The CDR3 DNA reads TGTGCCAGCAGTTTATCGACCGGGACCTACACAGATACGCAGTATTTT.

This chain uses TRBV9 with TRBJ1-2; unclear D gene. This CDR3 spans 14 amino acids. CDR1 is SGDLS and CDR2 is YYNGEE in the germline V gene. V was trimmed by 0 bases and J by 2 bases, leaving 8 bases between them. The CDR3 sequence: CASSVGTQNYGYTF. As DNA, the CDR3 is TGTGCCAGCAGCGTAGGAACGCAGAACTATGGCTACACCTTC.

This clone has only one observation. The CDR3 loop reads CASSIGAGASGTEAFF. The CDR3 DNA sequence: TGTGCCAGTAGTATAGGGGCAGGGGCCTCGGGCACTGAAGCTTTCTTT. The rearrangement links TRBV19 to TRBJ1-1, with TRBD1 as a possible D gene (6 bases). Trimming took 1 base from V and 4 from J, leaving 16 bases between them. The length of the CDR3 is 16 residues. The germline CDR1 and CDR2 sequences are LNHDA and SQIVND (reference sequence).

A few counts support this clone. The V gene is TRBV19, the J gene TRBJ2-2; D remains ambiguous. This CDR3 spans 12 amino acids. The germline V gene encodes CDR1 LNHDA and CDR2 SQIVND (reference sequence). Trimming took off 9 bases at V and 8 bases at J, with 13 bases between the two ends. The CDR3: CASRTWKGELFF. CDR3 bases: TGTGCCAGCCGGACCTGGAAGGGGGAGCTGTTTTTT.

This clone was recorded a few times. The chain employs TRBV30 and TRBJ1-1, with TRBD1 as a possible D gene (5 bases). The CDR3 is made up of 14 amino acids. Germline loops: CDR1 GTSNPN, CDR2 SVGIG (reference sequence). V was pared by 0 bases and J by 0 bases, with 8 bases between. In DNA form, the CDR3 reads TGTGCCTGGAGTGTTAACAGGTTGAACACTGAAGCTTTCTTT. It translates to CAWSVNRLNTEAFF.

The gene calls are TRBV20-1 and TRBJ1-1; 8 bases are shared with TRBD1. The V gene's germline CDR1 is DFQATT and CDR2 SNEGSKA (reference sequence). J was trimmed by 10 bases and V by 6 bases; bases with no gene match: 4. The CDR3 runs to 10 residues. In DNA form, the CDR3 reads TGCAGTGCCCCTGGACAGGGAGCTTTCTTT. As protein: CSAPGQGAFF.

The V and J genes are TRBV4-1 and TRBJ1-2; D remains unclear. From germline, CDR1 is MGHRA and CDR2 YSYEKL. Trimming removed 0 bases from V and 6 bases from J, with 11 bases in between. CDR3 length: 14 residues. CDR3 protein: CASSQEEQRDGYTF. CDR3 coding DNA: TGCGCCAGCAGCCAAGAAGAACAGAGGGATGGCTACACCTTC.

The chain employs TRBV28 and TRBJ2-7, with D unclear. CDR1 is MDHEN and CDR2 is SYDVKM in the germline V gene. The CDR3 sequence is 13 residues long. V gave up 5 bases and J gave up 3 bases, with 11 bases separating them. As DNA, the CDR3 is TGTGCCAGCAGTAGGGTCTTCATCTACGAGCAGTACTTC. Translating gives CASSRVFIYEQYF.

V and J are TRBV28 and TRBJ2-3, with 10 bases identical to TRBD1. CDR3 size: 16 residues. V shed 5 bases and J 1 base; nucleotides not matched to a gene: 6. Germline assignment: CDR1 MDHEN and CDR2 SYDVKM. CDR3 DNA: TGTGCCAGCAGTCCCTCCGGGACAGGGGGCACAGATACGCAGTATTTT. Protein sequence: CASSPSGTGGTDTQYF.

The chain uses TRBV5-1 and TRBJ1-1; a possible D gene is TRBD1 (6 bases). The CDR3 has 13 residues. V was clipped by 4 bases and J by 3 bases, with 10 bases between them. Germline V CDR1 and CDR2: SGHRS, YFSETQ. The DNA of the CDR3 is TGCGCCAGCAGCAAGGACAGAGACACTGAAGCTTTCTTT. Translating gives CASSKDRDTEAFF.

The chain recombines TRBV5-6 with TRBJ1-1; D call uncertain. V lost 0 bases and J lost 7, with 13 bases in between. The CDR3 has 14 amino acids. CDR1 SGHDT and CDR2 YYEEEE come from the germline V gene. This CDR3 is CASSLGSQLGEAFF. Written as DNA, the CDR3 is TGTGCCAGCAGCTTGGGTAGCCAGCTCGGTGAAGCTTTCTTT.

This clone has more than one count but fewer than ten. The same CDR3 can be traced to other DNA sequences in this sample. The rearrangement links TRBV19 to TRBJ1-1, with D possibly being TRBD1 (5 bases). Germline assignment: CDR1 LNHDA and CDR2 SQIVND (reference sequence). Trimming left V 1 base short and J 0 bases short, with 6 bases between. The length of the CDR3 is 14 residues. The CDR3 region is CASSIVGVNTEAFF. The CDR3 DNA reads TGTGCCAGTAGTATAGTGGGGGTGAACACTGAAGCTTTCTTT.

This rearrangement joins TRBV10-2 to TRBJ2-7; no definite D call. Germline values: CDR1 WSHSY, CDR2 SAAADI. The length of the CDR3 is 14 residues. V was clipped by 7 bases and J by 0 bases, with 13 bases between them. The CDR3 DNA reads as TGCGCCAGCATCGGGCCCCACAGCTCCTACGAGCAGTACTTC. This gives the protein CASIGPHSSYEQYF.

The chain couples TRBV4-1 to TRBJ2-7; no clear D. The CDR3 runs to 15 residues. The V gene's germline CDR1 is MGHRA and CDR2 YSYEKL. The V and J ends lost 0 bases and 4 bases respectively, with 13 bases between them. The CDR3: CASSQEKETLYEQYF. Written as DNA, the CDR3 is TGCGCCAGCAGCCAAGAAAAAGAGACTTTATACGAGCAGTACTTC.

DNA for the CDR3: TGCACCAGCAGCCAAGGGGCTATTTACATTCAGTACTTC. Protein product: CTSSQGAIYIQYF. The chain employs TRBV1 and TRBJ2-4; the D call in the table, TRBD1, was not verified against the DNA. TRBV1 is labeled a pseudogene. This CDR3 spans 13 amino acids.

This chain connects TRBV7-2 to TRBJ1-5; D gene uncertain. The CDR3 consists of 13 residues. Germline lookup yields CDR1 SGHTA and CDR2 FQGNSA. The V and J ends lost 10 bases and 0 bases respectively, with 10 bases between them. The CDR3 protein is CATRLSSNQPQHF. The CDR3 DNA reads TGTGCCACTCGACTGTCTAGCAATCAGCCCCAGCATTTT.

The chain recombines TRBV6-1 with TRBJ2-7; weak D call: TRBD1 (6 bases). CDR1 MNHNS and CDR2 SASEGT come from the germline V gene. The CDR3 contains 14 residues. V dropped 6 bases and J dropped 5 bases, with 17 bases sitting between them. The CDR3 DNA reads as TGTGCCAGCAGGGAGCCCGGGCAGGGGAACGAGCAGTACTTC. Translated: CASREPGQGNEQYF.

This clone occurred a few times. This chain connects TRBV28 to TRBJ2-5, with TRBD2 identical over 15 bases. The CDR3 is 17 amino acids. V lost 7 bases to trimming and J lost 1 base; unmatched junction nucleotides: 7. Germline CDR1 is MDHEN and CDR2 is SYDVKM. CDR3 sequence: CASKGTSGRPGQETQYF. Written as DNA, the CDR3 is TGTGCCAGCAAAGGGACTAGCGGGAGGCCGGGCCAAGAGACCCAGTACTTC.

As to this clone: Distinct nucleotide sequences in the sample also encode this CDR3. The chain has TRBV6-1 and TRBJ2-7; 10 bases are a match to TRBD1. J was trimmed by 1 base and V by 8 bases; bases with no gene match: 5. CDR1 MNHNS and CDR2 SASEGT come from the germline V gene. This CDR3 region has 14 residues. The CDR3 coding sequence is TGTGCCAGCCAACCGGGACAGGGGTCCTACGAGCAGTACTTC. Translation gives CASQPGQGSYEQYF.

This clone was counted once. For the CDR3, the DNA is TGTGCCAGCTCACCAACGACGGCATCCTACGAGCAGTACTTC. It is translated as CASSPTTASYEQYF. The gene calls are TRBV18 and TRBJ2-5; D not resolved. The end of the DNA aligns better with TRBJ2-7, so the J call may be wrong. The germline CDR1 and CDR2 sequences are KGHSH and LQKENI. CDR3 length: 14 residues.

The chain couples TRBV7-8 to TRBJ1-2; no clear D. The ends were cut back, 6 bases at V and 7 bases at J, with 15 bases in the middle. The CDR3 contains 13 residues. Germline V gives CDR1 SGHVS, CDR2 FQNEAQ. CDR3 coding DNA: TGTGCCAGCAGTCTCAAGGGAGGGTCTGGCTACACCTTC. This codes for CASSLKGGSGYTF.

V usage is TRBV2 and J usage is TRBJ2-5; D call uncertain. The V gene's germline CDR1 is SNHLY and CDR2 FYNNEI. There are 14 residues in the CDR3. V gave up 5 bases and J gave up 1 base, with 11 bases separating them. The CDR3 region is CASSSQGTQETQYF. The CDR3 DNA sequence: TGTGCCAGCAGTAGTCAAGGTACCCAAGAGACCCAGTACTTC.

The genes are TRBV18 and TRBJ2-7; 8 bases agree with TRBD2. The CDR3 loop spans 19 amino acids. Germline CDR1 is KGHSH and CDR2 is LQKENI. V trimming: 4 bases; J trimming: 5 bases; junction bases outside the gene matches: 22. The CDR3 here is CASSRRLSAGVGRRDEQYF. The CDR3, as DNA: TGTGCCAGCTCACGCCGACTGTCAGCGGGGGTGGGGCGGCGGGACGAGCAGTACTTC.

This rearrangement joins TRBV9 to TRBJ1-2; 7 bases are a match to TRBD1. The CDR3 totals 14 residues. The V and J ends lost 2 bases and 3 bases, in that order; junction bases with no gene match: 4. Per germline, CDR1 SGDLS and CDR2 YYNGEE. CDR3 in DNA: TGTGCCAGCAGCGTCACAGGGGTGCACTATGGCTACACCTTC. Its translation: CASSVTGVHYGYTF.